This T cell receptor beta chain was obtained from a study of shared clonotypes between healthy human individuals. Overall study: A couple of women and a few men aged 18 to 49 served as donors.

As concerns this clone: Its antigen is still unknown.

Study-wide results and caveats: The four-donor shared clonotypes exceeded non-shared clonotypes in generation probability, with non-shared ones scoring lower. Rarefaction showed that sequencing of sorted subsets was incomplete (despite large depth).

Repertoires were generated with immunoSEQ multiplex PCR, while TCRdb's copy carries only in-frame clones and drops some. Of some 2,000,000 clones in the sample, nearly 97% were seen once. This sequence was found in a man in his late teens or twenties in good health. Sequencing used naive CD4+ T cells sorted from blood. Documented subset: CD45RA+ positively selected.

The CDR3 reads CASIRTSLNYGYTF. CDR3 DNA: TGTGCCAGCATCCGGACGTCGCTAAACTATGGCTACACCTTC. The chain couples TRBV6-1 to TRBJ1-2; no definite D call. CDR1 and CDR2 from the germline V gene are MNHNS and SASEGT. The CDR3 totals 14 residues. V was clipped by 7 bases and J by 2 bases, with 14 bases between them.